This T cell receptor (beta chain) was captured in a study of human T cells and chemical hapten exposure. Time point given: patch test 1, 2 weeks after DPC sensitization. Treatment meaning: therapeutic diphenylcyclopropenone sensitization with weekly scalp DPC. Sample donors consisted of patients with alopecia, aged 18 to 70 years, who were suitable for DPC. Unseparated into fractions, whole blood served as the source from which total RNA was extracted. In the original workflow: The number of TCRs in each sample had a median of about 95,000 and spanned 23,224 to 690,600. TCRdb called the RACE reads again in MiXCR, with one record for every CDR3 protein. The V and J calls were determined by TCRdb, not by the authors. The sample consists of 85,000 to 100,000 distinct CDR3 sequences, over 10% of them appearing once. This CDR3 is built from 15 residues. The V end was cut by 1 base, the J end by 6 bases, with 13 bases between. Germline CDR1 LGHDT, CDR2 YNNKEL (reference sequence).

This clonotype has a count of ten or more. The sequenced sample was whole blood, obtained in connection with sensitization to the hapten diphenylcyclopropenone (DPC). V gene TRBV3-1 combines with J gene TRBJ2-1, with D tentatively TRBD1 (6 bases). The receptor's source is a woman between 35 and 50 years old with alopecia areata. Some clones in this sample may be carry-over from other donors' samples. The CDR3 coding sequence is TGTGCCAGCAGCCAAGCGGGTAGACAGGCCAATGAGCAGTTCTTC. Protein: CASSQAGRQANEQFF.